In its sample, the clone carrying this T cell receptor beta chain was seen many times. The target antigen is unknown. The data were obtained in a study of T cell repertoires in cytomegalovirus infection. Study as a whole: Both a matching HLA type and CMV infection were indicated by public TCR beta signatures.

Study conclusions and caveats: Using cumulative public TCR beta family frequency, the authors identified those who carried CMV together with the relevant HLA. Clonotype analysis showed dominance of the ex vivo response by HLA-C-restricted CMV-specific TCR beta clonotypes.

TCRdb passed the reads through MiXCR, listing each CDR3 protein once. The top ten hold 6.5% to 10% of the sample, which has approximately 630,000 distinct CDR3 sequences, roughly 26% seen once. CDR1 is SGHVS and CDR2 is FNYEAQ in the germline V gene. Trimming shortened V by 1 base and J by 10 bases, and 17 bases separated the two germline ends. This CDR3 spans 16 amino acids. Sequenced material: CD8+ T cells from PBMCs. This chain uses TRBV7-6 with TRBJ1-6; tentative D call: TRBD1 (5 bases). The source of this sequence is a human donor in good health (CMV status not recorded). Some clones in this sample may be carry-over from other donors' samples. CDR3 region: CASSLEAGMSGSPLHF. CDR3 sequence (DNA): TGTGCCAGCAGCTTAGAAGCAGGGATGAGCGGCTCACCCCTCCACTTT. Full variable domain (outside the CDR3, taken from reference TRBV7-6 and TRBJ1-6): GAGVSQSPRYKVTKRGQDVALRCDPISGHVSLYWYRQALGQGPEFLTYFNYEAQQDKSGLPNDRFSAERPEGSISTLTIQRTEQRDSAMYRCASSLEAGMSGSPLHFGNGTRLTVT.